The rows below give T cell receptor beta chains drawn from one sample of a study of long-term antiretroviral therapy in people with HIV. TCRdb's copy holds only in-frame clones and misses some; the assay was immunoSEQ multiplex PCR. The data hold around 30,000 clones, with about three quarters observed a single time. Source: unsorted PBMCs, taken 1.5 years before starting antiretroviral therapy. These receptors originate from a man aged 18 to 35 with HIV. CDR3s include the opening cysteine and the closing phenylalanine or tryptophan. D genes are given only for firm matches.

TRBV6-1	TRBJ2-3	.	CASRRLDSTDTQYF	TGTGCCAGCCGAAGATTGGACTCCACAGATACGCAGTATTTT
TRBV7-8	TRBJ2-7	.	CASSLHEEQYF	TGTGCCAGCAGCTTACACGAGGAGCAGTACTTC
TRBV27	TRBJ1-5	.	CASSLFVGQPQHF	TGTGCCAGCAGTTTATTTGTGGGTCAGCCCCAGCATTTT
TRBV30	TRBJ1-1	.	CARVGHTEAFF	TGTGCCCGGGTGGGTCACACTGAAGCTTTCTTT
TRBV29-1	TRBJ2-5	.	CSVEAYGAQETQYF	TGCAGCGTTGAAGCATACGGGGCCCAAGAGACCCAGTACTTC
TRBV4-3	TRBJ2-7	TRBD2	CASSQVRTSGPLEQYF	TGCGCCAGCAGCCAAGTTCGTACTAGCGGACCCCTCGAGCAGTACTTC
TRBV9	TRBJ1-2	.	CASSVDGGGYTF	TGTGCCAGCAGCGTAGACGGAGGTGGCTACACCTTC
TRBV27	TRBJ1-1	TRBD1	CASSLGQDSFF	TGTGCCAGCAGTCTCGGACAGGATTCTTTCTTT
TRBV5-1	TRBJ2-7	TRBD1	CASRAGTGEQYF	TGCGCCAGCAGGGCCGGGACAGGGGAGCAGTACTTC
TRBV6-4	TRBJ1-5	.	CASSEDRNQPQHF	TGTGCCAGCAGTGAAGACAGAAATCAGCCCCAGCATTTT